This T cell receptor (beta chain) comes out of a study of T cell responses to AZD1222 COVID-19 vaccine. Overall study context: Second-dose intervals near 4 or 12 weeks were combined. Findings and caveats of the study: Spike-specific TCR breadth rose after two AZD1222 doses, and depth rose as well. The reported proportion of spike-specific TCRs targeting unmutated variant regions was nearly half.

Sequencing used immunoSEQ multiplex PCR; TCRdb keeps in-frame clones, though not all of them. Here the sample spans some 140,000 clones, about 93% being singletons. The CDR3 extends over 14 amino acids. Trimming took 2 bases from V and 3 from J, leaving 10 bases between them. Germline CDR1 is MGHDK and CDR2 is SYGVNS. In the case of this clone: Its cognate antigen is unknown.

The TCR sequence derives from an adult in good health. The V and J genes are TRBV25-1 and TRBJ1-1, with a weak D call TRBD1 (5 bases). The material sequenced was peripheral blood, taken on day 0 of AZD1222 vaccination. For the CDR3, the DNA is TGTGCCAGCAGTGAACAGGGATCGGACACTGAAGCTTTCTTT. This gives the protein CASSEQGSDTEAFF.